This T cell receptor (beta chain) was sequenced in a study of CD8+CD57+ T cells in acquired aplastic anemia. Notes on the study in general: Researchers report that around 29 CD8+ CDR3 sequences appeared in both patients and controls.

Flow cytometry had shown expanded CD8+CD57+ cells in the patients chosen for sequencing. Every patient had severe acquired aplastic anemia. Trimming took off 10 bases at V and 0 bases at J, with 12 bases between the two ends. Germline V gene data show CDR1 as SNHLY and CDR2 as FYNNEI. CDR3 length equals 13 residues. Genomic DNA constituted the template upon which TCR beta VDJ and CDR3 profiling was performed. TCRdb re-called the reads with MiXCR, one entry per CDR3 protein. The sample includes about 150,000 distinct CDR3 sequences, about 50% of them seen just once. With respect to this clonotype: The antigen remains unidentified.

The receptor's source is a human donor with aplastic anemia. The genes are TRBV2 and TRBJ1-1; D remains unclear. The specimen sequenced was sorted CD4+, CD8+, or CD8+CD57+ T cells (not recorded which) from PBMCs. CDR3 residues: CATGGVMNTEAFF. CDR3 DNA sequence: TGTGCCACGGGTGGGGTGATGAACACTGAAGCTTTCTTT.